Each of the 5 T cell receptor beta chains below was sequenced from the same sample in a study of T cell repertoires in cytomegalovirus infection. TCRdb ran MiXCR on the reads and lists one entry per CDR3 protein. The data hold some 700,000 distinct CDR3 sequences, with 35% observed a single time. Material: PBMCs. The receptors here all came from a human donor in good health (CMV status not recorded). Some clones in this sample may be carry-over from other donors' samples.

This chain joins TRBV27 and TRBJ1-1; D gene ambiguous. The CDR3 is 15 residues long. Germline V lookup: CDR1 MNHEY, CDR2 SMNVEV (reference sequence). The V end lost 7 bases, the J end lost 1 base, and 16 bases lay between the germline ends. The CDR3 region is CASTDNFAGNTEAFF. In nucleotides, the CDR3 is TGTGCCAGCACCGATAACTTCGCCGGGAACACTGAAGCTTTCTTT.

V usage is TRBV7-9 and J usage is TRBJ2-4, with 7 bases identical to TRBD2. The germline CDR1 and CDR2 sequences are SEHNR and FQNEAQ (reference sequence). J gave up 7 bases and V 5 bases, and 8 bases lay outside the gene matches. This CDR3 spans 14 amino acids. This CDR3 is CASSTRLARNIQYF. The CDR3 coding sequence is TGTGCCAGCAGCACCCGACTAGCAAGGAACATTCAGTACTTC. The variable domain in full, completed from reference TRBV7-9 and TRBJ2-4, reads DTGVSQNPRHKITKRGQNVTFRCDPISEHNRLYWYRQTLGQGPEFLTYFQNEAQLEKSRLLSDRFSAERPKGSFSTLEIQRTEQGDSAMYLCASSTRLARNIQYFGAGTRLSVL.

The chain joins TRBV20-1 to TRBJ1-4, with a weak D call TRBD1 (5 bases). This CDR3 is built from 11 residues. The V gene's germline CDR1 is DFQATT and CDR2 SNEGSKA (reference sequence). V lost 6 bases and J 4 bases, leaving 6 bases between the germline ends. The CDR3 nucleotides read TGCAGTGCGGGGGTTAATGAAAAACTGTTTTTT. Its protein is CSAGVNEKLFF.

This clonotype came up once. This chain joins TRBV7-9 and TRBJ1-2; the D gene is possibly TRBD1 (6 bases). Trimming took off 5 bases at V and 4 bases at J, with 26 bases between the two ends. The CDR3 sequence is 18 residues long. Germline CDR1 reads SEHNR; CDR2 reads FQNEAQ (reference sequence). The CDR3 DNA reads TGTGCCAGCAGCCATATAACGAAGACGCACAGGGTACCCTATGGCTACACCTTC. It encodes CASSHITKTHRVPYGYTF.

The genes are TRBV19 and TRBJ1-1, with D maybe TRBD1 (5 bases). Trimming removed 2 bases from V and 5 bases from J, with 9 bases in between. The CDR3 spans 13 residues. Per the germline V gene, CDR1 is LNHDA and CDR2 is SQIVND (reference sequence). In DNA, the CDR3 is TGTGCCAGTAGTATAAGGGACCTGACTGAAGCTTTCTTT. Protein: CASSIRDLTEAFF.